This T cell receptor (beta chain) appears in the sequencing data of a study of OX40 agonist ivuxolimab in advanced cancers. Study as a whole: Patients were infused with ivuxolimab every 2 weeks at 0.01 to 10 mg/kg. Study conclusions and caveats: The authors also found low normalized T-cell clonal expansion in some nonresponders.

Sequencing was performed with immunoSEQ multiplex PCR; in TCRdb, only in-frame clones are kept and a portion is missing. The sample carries roughly 89,000 clones, around four fifths recorded once. On this clone itself: Its specificity is not known.

Looked up from germline, CDR1 is SNHLY and CDR2 is FYNNEI. This CDR3 is built from 15 residues. V lost 7 bases, J lost 4 bases, and 8 bases stayed unmatched. The TCR comes from an adult with an advanced solid tumor such as melanoma, head and neck, liver or kidney cancer. The specimen comprised CD4+ or CD8+ T cells sorted from blood, sampled in a trial of the OX40 agonist ivuxolimab. This chain links TRBV2 with TRBJ1-3, with 9 positions matching TRBD1. CDR3 in amino acids: CASNTQGATGNTIYF. CDR3 DNA: TGTGCCAGCAATACACAGGGGGCTACAGGAAACACCATATATTTT.